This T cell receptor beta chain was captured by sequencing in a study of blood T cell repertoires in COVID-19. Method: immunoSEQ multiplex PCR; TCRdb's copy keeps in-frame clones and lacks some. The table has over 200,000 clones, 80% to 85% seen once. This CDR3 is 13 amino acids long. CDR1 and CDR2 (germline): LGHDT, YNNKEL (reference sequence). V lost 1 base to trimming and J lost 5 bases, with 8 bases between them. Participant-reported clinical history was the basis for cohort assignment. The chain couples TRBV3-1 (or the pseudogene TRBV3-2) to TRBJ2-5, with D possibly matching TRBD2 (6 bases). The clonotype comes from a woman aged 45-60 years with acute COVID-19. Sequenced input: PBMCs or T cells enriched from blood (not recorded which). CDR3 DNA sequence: TGTGCCAGCAGCCAAGGGGGGGTGGAGACCCAGTACTTC. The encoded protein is CASSQGGVETQYF.